A single TCR beta chain is shown here with its context. The data originate from a study of blood T cell repertoires in COVID-19. Overall study: T cells, B-cell-depleted T cells, or PBMCs supplied cDNA or gDNA.

The CDR3 has 12 residues. V shed 5 bases and J 10 bases; nucleotides not matched to a gene: 5. Germline CDR1 is LNHDA and CDR2 is SQIVND (reference sequence). Original methodology: How many nucleated cells were present was estimated from reference gene primer amplification. The protocol was immunoSEQ multiplex PCR, while the TCRdb copy is restricted to in-frame clones and leaves out a portion. D and trimming were read from the DNA, whereas the V and J calls and clone size are those reported in that table. The sample has under 200,000 clones, roughly 86% seen once; the top ten hold 1.6%. The sample consisted of peripheral blood. This TCR derives from a man between 18 and 29 years old with active or convalescent COVID-19. This sequence joins TRBV19 and TRBJ2-1; 7 bases are shared with TRBD2. Here the CDR3 reads CASSPRTREQFF. DNA for the CDR3: TGTGCCAGTAGTCCCCGGACTAGGGAGCAGTTCTTC.